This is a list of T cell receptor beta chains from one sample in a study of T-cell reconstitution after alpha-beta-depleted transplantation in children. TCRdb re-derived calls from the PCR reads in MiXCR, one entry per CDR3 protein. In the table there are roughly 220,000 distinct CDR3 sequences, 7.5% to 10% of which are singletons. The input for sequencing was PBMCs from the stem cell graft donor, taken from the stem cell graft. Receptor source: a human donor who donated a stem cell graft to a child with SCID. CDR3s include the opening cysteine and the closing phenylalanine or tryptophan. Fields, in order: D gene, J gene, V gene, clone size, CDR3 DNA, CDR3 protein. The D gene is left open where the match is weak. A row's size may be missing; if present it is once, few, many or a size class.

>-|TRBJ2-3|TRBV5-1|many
TGCGCCAGCAGATTACTCGGGGGAGAGGATACGCAGTATTTT
CASRLLGGEDTQYF
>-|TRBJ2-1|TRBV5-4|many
TGTGCCAGCAGCTTGGTAGATATCAATGAGCAGTTCTTC
CASSLVDINEQFF
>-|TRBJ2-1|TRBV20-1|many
TGCAGCCCGAGAGGTGTCGGACTCTCCTACAATGAGCAGTTCTTC
CSPRGVGLSYNEQFF
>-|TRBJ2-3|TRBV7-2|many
TGTGCCAGCAGCTTAGTCCTGGTCACAGATACGCAGTATTTT
CASSLVLVTDTQYF
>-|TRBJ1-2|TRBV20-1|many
TGCAGTGCTACCGCGACTACTAACTATGGCTACACCTTC
CSATATTNYGYTF
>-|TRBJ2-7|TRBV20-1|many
TGCAGTGCTATTGGGGGCCTCCGCTACGAGCAGTACTTC
CSAIGGLRYEQYF
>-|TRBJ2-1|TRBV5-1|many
TGCGCCAGCAGCTCGGAAAACTACAATGAGCAGTTCTTC
CASSSENYNEQFF
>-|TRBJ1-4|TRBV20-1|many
TGCAGTGCTAGCGCAGGAACAACTAATGAAAAACTGTTTTTT
CSASAGTTNEKLFF
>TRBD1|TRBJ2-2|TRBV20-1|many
TGCAGTGCCGCTGGGACAGAAAACACCGGGGAGCTGTTTTTT
CSAAGTENTGELFF
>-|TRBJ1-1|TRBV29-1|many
TGCAGCGTTGAACGAATCACTGAAGCTTTCTTT
CSVERITEAFF
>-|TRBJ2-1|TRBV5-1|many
TGCGCCAGCAGCTCCGGGCCTAGGGGGATGAATGAGCAGTTCTTC
CASSSGPRGMNEQFF
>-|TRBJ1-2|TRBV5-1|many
TGCGCCAGCAGCTTGGAGGGGACGGGGGGCCTTGGCTACACCTTC
CASSLEGTGGLGYTF
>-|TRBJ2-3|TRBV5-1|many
TGCGCCAGCAGCGTAGGCCGACAGACCCTCAGCACAGATACGCAGTATTTT
CASSVGRQTLSTDTQYF
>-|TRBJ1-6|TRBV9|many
TGTGCCAGCAGCGTAGATGGCTTTAATTCACCCCTCCACTTT
CASSVDGFNSPLHF
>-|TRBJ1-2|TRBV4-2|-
TGTGCCAGCAGTCCGTACCTGGCAGGGCGAAACTATGGCTACACCTTC
CASSPYLAGRNYGYTF
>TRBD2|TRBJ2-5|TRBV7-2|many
TGTGCCAGCACCCTAGATAGCGGGGGGGAAGAGACCCAGTACTTC
CASTLDSGGEETQYF
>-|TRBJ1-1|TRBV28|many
TGTGCCAGCAGTCCGCCGGGGGGGGCCACTGAAGCTTTCTTT
CASSPPGGATEAFF
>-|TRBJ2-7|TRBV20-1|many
TGCAGTGCTAGGAGGGGGTTAACCTACGAGCAGTACTTC
CSARRGLTYEQYF
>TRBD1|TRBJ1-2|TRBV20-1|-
TGCAGTGCTCTGAGGACAGGCCGGGGCGGCTACACCTTC
CSALRTGRGGYTF
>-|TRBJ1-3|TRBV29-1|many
TGCAGCGTTGGAGAACCTGGAAACACCATATATTTT
CSVGEPGNTIYF
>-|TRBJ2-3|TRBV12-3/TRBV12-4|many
TGTGCCAGCAGTTTAGTTCACAGGGCCGAAAGCACAGATACGCAGTATTTT
CASSLVHRAESTDTQYF
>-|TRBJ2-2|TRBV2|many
TGTGCCGGCCTGGAGACTCCCCATAACACCGGGGAGCTGTTTTTT
CAGLETPHNTGELFF
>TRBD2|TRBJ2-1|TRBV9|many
TGTGCCAGCAGCCTAGGACTAGCGGGGACGAATGAGCAGTTCTTC
CASSLGLAGTNEQFF
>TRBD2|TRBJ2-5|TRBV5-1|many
TGCGCCAGCAGCACGGTAGCGGGTGGGGAGACCCAGTACTTC
CASSTVAGGETQYF
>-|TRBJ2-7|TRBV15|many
TGTGCCACCAGCAGAGATGGTGGGCAGACTACCTACGAGCAGTACTTC
CATSRDGGQTTYEQYF
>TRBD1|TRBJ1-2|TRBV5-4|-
TGTGCCAGCAGCCCACTGAGAGGGGGCGTCGGAGGCTACACCTTC
CASSPLRGGVGGYTF
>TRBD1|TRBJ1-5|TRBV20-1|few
TGCAGTGCTAGGGGGCCAGGGGGGAGAAATCAGCCCCAGCATTTT
CSARGPGGRNQPQHF
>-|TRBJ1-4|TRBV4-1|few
TGCGCCAGCAGCCACGTACAGGCAACTAATGAAAAACTGTTTTTT
CASSHVQATNEKLFF
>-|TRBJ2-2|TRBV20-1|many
TGCAGTGCTGGCCCGGGGTTAGCCCCCGGGGAGCTGTTTTTT
CSAGPGLAPGELFF
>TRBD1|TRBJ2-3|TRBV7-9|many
TGTGCCAGCAGCGCCGGGACAGGGAGGTTAGATACGCAGTATTTT
CASSAGTGRLDTQYF
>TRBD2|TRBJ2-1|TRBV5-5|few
TGTGCCAGCAGCTTGACTAGCGGGGGGGCCGGTGAGCAGTTCTTC
CASSLTSGGAGEQFF
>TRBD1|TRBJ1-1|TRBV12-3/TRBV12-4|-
TGTGCCAGCACCCCGACAGGGCAATCGCGTGAAGCTTTCTTT
CASTPTGQSREAFF
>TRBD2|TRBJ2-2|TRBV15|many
TGTGCCACCAGCAGAGATAGCGGGCCCTTAACCGGGGAGCTGTTTTTT
CATSRDSGPLTGELFF
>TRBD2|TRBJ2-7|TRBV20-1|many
TGCAGTGCTAGTATAACTAGCGGCATCTACGAGCAGTACTTC
CSASITSGIYEQYF
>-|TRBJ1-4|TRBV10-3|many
TGTGCCATCAGCGAGAGGGGGTTGACTAATGAAAAACTGTTTTTT
CAISERGLTNEKLFF
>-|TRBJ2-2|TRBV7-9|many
TGTGCCAGCAGCCCGCTCGGCCCCGGCGGGGAGCTGTTTTTT
CASSPLGPGGELFF
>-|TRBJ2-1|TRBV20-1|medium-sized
TGCAGTTCTAGGGGGTCCTACAATGAGCAGTTCTTC
CSSRGSYNEQFF
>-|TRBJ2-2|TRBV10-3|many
TGTGCCATCCAGGGGACTGCGAACACCGGGGAGCTGTTTTTT
CAIQGTANTGELFF
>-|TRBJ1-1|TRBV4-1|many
TGCGCCAGCAGCCAAATACTGATTTCTCCTGAAGCTTTCTTT
CASSQILISPEAFF
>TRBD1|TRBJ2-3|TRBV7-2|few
TGTGCCAGCAGCTACAGGGGAACAGATACGCAGTATTTT
CASSYRGTDTQYF
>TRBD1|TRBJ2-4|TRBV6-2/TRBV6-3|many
TGTGCCAGCAGGCAGACCGGGACAGGGGTTTTTAGCATTCAGTACTTC
CASRQTGTGVFSIQYF